The clone carrying this T cell receptor (beta chain) has only a few counts. These data originate in a study of regulatory T cells in long-lasting Graves disease. Study-level information: The criterion for persistent Graves' disease was over 5 years of antithyroid drugs with positive TSH receptor antibodies.

Noted time point: persistent/refractory GD, antithyroid drugs over 5 years with positive TRAb. Scientists built the TCR library using RNA that was extracted from PBMCs. According to the study, TCR beta libraries were built with iRepertoire HTBI primers and CDR3-region Arm-PCR. Each CDR3 protein is one row after TCRdb ran MiXCR on the multiplex PCR reads. The table includes hundreds of thousands of distinct CDR3 sequences, roughly 20% detected once. In germline, CDR1 is MNHNS, CDR2 SASEGT. The CDR3 totals 11 residues. The germline V and J ends were trimmed by 4 bases and 4 bases, with 5 bases remaining between them.

Sequenced material: peripheral blood mononuclear cells (PBMCs), taken when the disease was refractory, from a patient treated with antithyroid drugs. The rearrangement uses TRBV6-1 and TRBJ2-7; a possible D gene is TRBD2 (5 bases). The TCR comes from a female donor with Graves disease. As DNA, the CDR3 is TGTGCCAGCAGTGGACTATACGAGCAGTACTTC. Protein: CASSGLYEQYF.